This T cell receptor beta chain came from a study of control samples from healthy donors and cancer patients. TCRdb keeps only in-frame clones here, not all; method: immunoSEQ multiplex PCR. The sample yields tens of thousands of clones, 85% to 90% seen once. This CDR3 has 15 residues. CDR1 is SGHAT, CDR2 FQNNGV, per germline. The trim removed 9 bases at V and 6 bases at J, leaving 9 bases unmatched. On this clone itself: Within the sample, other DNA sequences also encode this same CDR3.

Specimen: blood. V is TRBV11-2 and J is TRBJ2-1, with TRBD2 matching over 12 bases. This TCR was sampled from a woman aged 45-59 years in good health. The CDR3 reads CASSTRLAGVNEQFF. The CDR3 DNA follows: TGTGCCAGTAGCACCCGACTAGCGGGAGTCAATGAGCAGTTCTTC.